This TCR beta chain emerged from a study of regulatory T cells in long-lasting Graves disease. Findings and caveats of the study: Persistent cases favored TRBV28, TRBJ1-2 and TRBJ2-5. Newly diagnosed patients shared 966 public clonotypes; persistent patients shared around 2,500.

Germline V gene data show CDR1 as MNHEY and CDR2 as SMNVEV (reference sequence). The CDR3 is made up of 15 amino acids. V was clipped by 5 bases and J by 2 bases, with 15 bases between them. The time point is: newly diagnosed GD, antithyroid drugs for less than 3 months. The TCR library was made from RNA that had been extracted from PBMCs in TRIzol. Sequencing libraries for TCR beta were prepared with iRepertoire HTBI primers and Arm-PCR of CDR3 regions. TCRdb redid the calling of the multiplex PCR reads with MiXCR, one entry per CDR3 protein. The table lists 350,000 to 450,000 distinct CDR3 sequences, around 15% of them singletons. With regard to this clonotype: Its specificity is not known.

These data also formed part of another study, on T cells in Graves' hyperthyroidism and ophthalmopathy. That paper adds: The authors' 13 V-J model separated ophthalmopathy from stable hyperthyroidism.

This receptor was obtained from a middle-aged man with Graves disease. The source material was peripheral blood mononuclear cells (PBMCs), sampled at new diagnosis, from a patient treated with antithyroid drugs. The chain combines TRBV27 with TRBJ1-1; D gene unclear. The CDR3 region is CASSDSAAGNTEAFF. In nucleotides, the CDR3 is TGTGCCAGCAGTGATTCTGCTGCGGGTAACACTGAAGCTTTCTTT.